This TCR beta chain was observed in a study of blood T cell repertoires in COVID-19. In the study overall: COVID-19 samples, acute and convalescent, were from the United States, Italy and Spain. T cells, B-cell-depleted T cells, or PBMCs provided the cDNA or gDNA that served as material.

How the authors handled the data: Estimated nucleated cell counts came from reference gene primer amplification. Method: immunoSEQ multiplex PCR; TCRdb's copy keeps in-frame clones and lacks some. V and J calls and clone size are given by that table; D and trimming were obtained from the DNA. Counted here are fewer than 350,000 clones, 89% occurring once; the ten biggest clones make up around 4%. Patients of the Seattle cohort, enrolled during active infection, were followed longitudinally. The CDR3 is 15 residues long. Germline V gene lookup returns CDR1 LNHDA and CDR2 SQIVND (reference sequence). J was trimmed by 6 bases and V by 4 bases; bases with no gene match: 5.

J is TRBJ2-3 and V is TRBV19; 12 bases map to TRBD1. Sequencing used peripheral blood. The receptor's source is a woman aged 55-69 years with COVID-19, enrolled during active disease. CDR3 DNA: TGTGCCAGTAGTAGGGGACAGGGGGCATTGGATACGCAGTATTTT. This gives the protein CASSRGQGALDTQYF. Supplemented by reference TRBV19 and TRBJ2-3, the full variable domain reads DGGITQSPKYLFRKEGQNVTLSCEQNLNHDAMYWYRQDPGQGLRLIYYSQIVNDFQKGDIAEGYSVSREKKESFPLTVTSAQKNPTAFYLCASSRGQGALDTQYFGPGTRLTVL.